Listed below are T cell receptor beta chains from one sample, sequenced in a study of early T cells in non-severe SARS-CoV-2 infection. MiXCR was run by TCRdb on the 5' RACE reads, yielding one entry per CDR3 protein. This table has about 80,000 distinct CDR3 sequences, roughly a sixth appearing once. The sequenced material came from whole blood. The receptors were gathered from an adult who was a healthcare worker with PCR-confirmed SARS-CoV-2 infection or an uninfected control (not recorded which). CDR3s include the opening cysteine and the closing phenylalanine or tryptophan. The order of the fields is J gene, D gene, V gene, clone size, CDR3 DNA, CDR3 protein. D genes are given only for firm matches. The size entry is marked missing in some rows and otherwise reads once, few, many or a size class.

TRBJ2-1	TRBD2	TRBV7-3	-	TGTGCCAGCAGCGGGACTAGCGGGGCCTACAATGAGCAGTTCTTC	CASSGTSGAYNEQFF
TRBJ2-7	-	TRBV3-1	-	TGTGCCAGCAGCCAAGACCCTACAGGGACGTACGAGCAGTACTTC	CASSQDPTGTYEQYF
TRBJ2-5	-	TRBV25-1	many	TGTGCCAGCAGTGACGGAGAGACCCAGTACTTC	CASSDGETQYF
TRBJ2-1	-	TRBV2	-	TGTGCCAGCAGTGCGGCGCCCGGATACAATGAGCAGTTCTTC	CASSAAPGYNEQFF
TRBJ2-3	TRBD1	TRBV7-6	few	TGTGCCAGCAGCTTAAGGGGGCAAGAGACAGATACGCAGTATTTT	CASSLRGQETDTQYF
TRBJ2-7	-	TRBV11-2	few	TGTGCCAGCAGCTTAGAGGACTATTCCTACGAGCAGTACTTC	CASSLEDYSYEQYF
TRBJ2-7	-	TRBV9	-	TGTGCCAGCAGCGTAGATTCGGGTTACGAGCAGTACTTC	CASSVDSGYEQYF
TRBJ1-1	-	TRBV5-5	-	TGTGCCAGCAGCTTGTATGAAGGGCACACTGAAGCTTTCTTT	CASSLYEGHTEAFF
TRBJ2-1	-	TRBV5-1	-	TGCGCCAGCAGCTTGGGGGTCAGTTTCAATGAGCAGTTCTTC	CASSLGVSFNEQFF
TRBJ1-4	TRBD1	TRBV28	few	TGTGCCAGCAGTTACGGACAGGAGGCCTTAACGAGAGAAAAACTGTTTTTT	CASSYGQEALTREKLFF
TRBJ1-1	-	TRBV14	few	TGTGCCAGCAGCCCCCTAAAGGGGCGGAACACTGAAGCTTTCTTT	CASSPLKGRNTEAFF
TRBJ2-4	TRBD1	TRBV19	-	TGTGCCAGTAGTATGGGACAGGTTTATGACATTCAGTACTTC	CASSMGQVYDIQYF
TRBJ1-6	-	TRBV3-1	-	TGTGCCAGCAGCCCACCCACCGGTAGTGGTTCACCCCTCCACTTT	CASSPPTGSGSPLHF
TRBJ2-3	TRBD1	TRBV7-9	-	TGTGCCAGCAGCCCAGGGCGGACAGGGACCACAGATACGCAGTATTTT	CASSPGRTGTTDTQYF
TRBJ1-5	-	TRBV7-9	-	TGTGCCAGCAGCTTCGAGACGGAAAATCAGCCCCAGCATTTT	CASSFETENQPQHF
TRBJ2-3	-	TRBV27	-	TGTGCCAGCACCGAATCGATGGGTACGCAGTATTTT	CASTESMGTQYF
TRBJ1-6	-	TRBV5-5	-	TGTGCCAGCAGCTTTGGCAGGGATAATTCACCCCTCCACTTT	CASSFGRDNSPLHF
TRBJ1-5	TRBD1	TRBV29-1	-	TGCAGCGTCCTGGACAGGGGGCCCAATCAGCCCCAGCATTTT	CSVLDRGPNQPQHF
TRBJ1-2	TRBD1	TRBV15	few	TGTGCCACCAGCAGAGAGGACAGGGTTCCCTATGGCTACACCTTC	CATSREDRVPYGYTF
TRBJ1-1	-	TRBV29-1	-	TGCAGCGTTTCTCCGGGACAAACGAACACTGAAGCTTTCTTT	CSVSPGQTNTEAFF
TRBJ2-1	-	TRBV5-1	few	TGCGCCAGCAGCTTGGGGGATAGTAATGAGCAGTTCTTC	CASSLGDSNEQFF
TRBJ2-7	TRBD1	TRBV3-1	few	TGTGCCAGCAGCCCCCGGGACAGGAAGGGCGAGCAGTACTTC	CASSPRDRKGEQYF
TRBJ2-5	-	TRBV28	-	TGTGCCAGCAGTTCCGAGACCCAGTACTTC	CASSSETQYF
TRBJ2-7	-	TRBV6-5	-	TGTGCCAGCAGTAGACTGGGTGCAGGCCGGGACGAGCAGTACTTC	CASSRLGAGRDEQYF
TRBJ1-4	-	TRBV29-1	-	TGCAGCGTTGTGGCCGGGGAGGAAAAACTGTTTTTT	CSVVAGEEKLFF
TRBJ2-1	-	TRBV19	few	TGTGCCAGTAGCCTTAGTAATTTCGCCTACAATGAGCAGTTCTTC	CASSLSNFAYNEQFF
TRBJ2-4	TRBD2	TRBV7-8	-	TGTGCCAGCAGCTTTCGACTAGCACTAGCCAAAAACATTCAGTACTTC	CASSFRLALAKNIQYF
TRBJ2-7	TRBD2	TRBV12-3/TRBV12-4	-	TGTGCCAGCAGTTTACAGGGAGGGCCCTACGAGCAGTACTTC	CASSLQGGPYEQYF
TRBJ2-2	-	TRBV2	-	TGTGCCACCGGTCGTCGTGAAGGCGGCACCGGGGAGCTGTTTTTT	CATGRREGGTGELFF
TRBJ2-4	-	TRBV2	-	TGTGCCAGCAGTGTGTGGGGCCAAAACATTCAGTACTTC	CASSVWGQNIQYF
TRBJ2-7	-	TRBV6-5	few	TGTGCCACTAGGGAGGACAGCCTTGGCCCCTACGAGCAGTACTTC	CATREDSLGPYEQYF
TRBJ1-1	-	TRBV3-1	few	TGTGCCAGCAGCCATGAACAGATACTGAACACTGAAGCTTTCTTT	CASSHEQILNTEAFF
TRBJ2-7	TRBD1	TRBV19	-	TGTGCCAGTACTCCCCCCGGGACAGGGACCTACGAGCAGTACTTC	CASTPPGTGTYEQYF
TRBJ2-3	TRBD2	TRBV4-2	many	TGTGCCAGCAGCCAAGGCGGGGGGGCCACAGATACGCAGTATTTT	CASSQGGGATDTQYF
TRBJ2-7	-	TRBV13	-	TGTGCCAGCAGCCCCTTTCAGGGGTACGAGCAGTACTTC	CASSPFQGYEQYF
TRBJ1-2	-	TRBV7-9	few	TGTGCCAGCAGCCCTTTAAACAGGGCCAACTATGGCTACACCTTC	CASSPLNRANYGYTF
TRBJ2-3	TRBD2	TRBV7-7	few	TGTGCTAGCAGCCAGGGGCTAGCGGGTAGCACAGATACGCAGTATTTT	CASSQGLAGSTDTQYF
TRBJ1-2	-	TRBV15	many	TGTGCCACCAGCAGAGACCCCCGAACCTATGGCTACACCTTC	CATSRDPRTYGYTF
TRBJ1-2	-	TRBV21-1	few	TGTGCCAGCAGCAAAGGAGTCGGACAGGCGGTCTTTTACTACACCTTC	CASSKGVGQAVFYYTF
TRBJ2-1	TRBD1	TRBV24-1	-	TGTGCCACCAGTGCAGGGACAGCCCCCTACAATGAGCAGTTCTTC	CATSAGTAPYNEQFF
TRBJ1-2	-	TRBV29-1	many	TGCAGCGTTGAAGAATATAGTGGCTACACCTTC	CSVEEYSGYTF
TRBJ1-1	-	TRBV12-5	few	TGTGCTAGTGGTGTGATTCAGAAGAACACTGAAGCTTTCTTT	CASGVIQKNTEAFF
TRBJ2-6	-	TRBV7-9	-	TGTGCCAGCAGCTTAGCGCCCTCTGGGGCCAACGTCCTGACTTTC	CASSLAPSGANVLTF